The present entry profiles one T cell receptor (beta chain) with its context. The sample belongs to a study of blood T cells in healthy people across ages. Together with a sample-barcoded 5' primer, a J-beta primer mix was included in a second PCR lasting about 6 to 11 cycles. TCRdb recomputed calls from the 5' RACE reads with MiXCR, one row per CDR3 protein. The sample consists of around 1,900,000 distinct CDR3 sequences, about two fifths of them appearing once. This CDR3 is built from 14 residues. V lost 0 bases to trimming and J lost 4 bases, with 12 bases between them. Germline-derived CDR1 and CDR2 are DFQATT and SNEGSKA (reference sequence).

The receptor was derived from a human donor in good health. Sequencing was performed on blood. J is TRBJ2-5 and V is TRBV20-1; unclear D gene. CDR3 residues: CSARDRSKGETQYF. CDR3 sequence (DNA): TGCAGTGCTAGAGATCGATCGAAGGGAGAGACCCAGTACTTC.